A single sample is the source of the 13 T cell receptor beta chains below, sequenced in a study of CD8+CD57+ T cells in acquired aplastic anemia. Sequencing involved patients with CD8+CD57+ cell expansion previously shown by flow cytometry. For CDR3 and TCR beta VDJ profiling, genomic DNA was the template used. TCRdb used MiXCR to reprocess the reads, holding one entry per CDR3 protein. The table includes about 200,000 distinct CDR3 sequences, around three fifths detected once. Source material: sorted CD4+, CD8+, or CD8+CD57+ T cells (not recorded which) from PBMCs. The receptors derive from a human donor with aplastic anemia.

V and J are TRBV7-2 and TRBJ2-3; 8 bases are shared with TRBD1. Germline values: CDR1 SGHTA, CDR2 FQGNSA. CDR3 length: 16 amino acids. V gave up 7 bases and J gave up 4 bases; unmatched junction bases: 13. The CDR3 DNA sequence: TGTGCCAGCATCTTGGCCGGACAGGGTCTGTCAGATACGCAGTATTTT. This translates into CASILAGQGLSDTQYF.

J is TRBJ2-2 and V is TRBV20-1; 9 bases fit TRBD2. The germline V gene encodes CDR1 DFQATT and CDR2 SNEGSKA (reference sequence). The length of the CDR3 is 15 residues. With V trimmed by 0 bases and J by 7 bases, 6 bases remained unmatched. CDR3 loop: CSARDSGSTVGELFF. The CDR3 nucleotides read TGCAGTGCTAGAGATAGCGGGAGTACGGTCGGGGAGCTGTTTTTT.

This chain connects TRBV24-1 to TRBJ2-1, with D possibly being TRBD1 (5 bases). The V and J ends lost 1 base and 2 bases respectively, with 8 bases between them. The CDR3 extends over 15 amino acids. Germline CDR1 and CDR2: KGHDR and SFDVKD. The chain's CDR3 is CATSDLGATYNEQFF. In DNA, the CDR3 is TGTGCCACCAGTGATTTAGGGGCGACCTACAATGAGCAGTTCTTC.

Of note for this clonotype: One end of the junction is discordant with germline, which a read error may explain. The V gene is TRBV7-7, the J gene TRBJ2-5, with 7 bases lining up with TRBD1. The CDR3 runs 13 residues. Germline-derived CDR1 and CDR2 are SSHAT and FNYEAQ (reference sequence). The CDR3 DNA is TGTGCTAGCAGAGCTACAGGGGAAGAGACCCAGTACTTC. It specifies CASRATGEETQYF.

The CDR3 bases are TGTGCCACCAGTGATGGGACAGGGGGCAGGAATGAGCAGTTCTTC. Residues: CATSDGTGGRNEQFF. The J gene is TRBJ2-1, the V gene TRBV24-1; 12 nucleotides agree with TRBD1. The CDR3 consists of 15 residues. J was trimmed by 7 bases and V by 3 bases; bases with no gene match: 3. Germline CDR1 is KGHDR and CDR2 is SFDVKD.

The rearrangement links TRBV25-1 to TRBJ2-5, with D uncertain. The germline V and J ends were trimmed by 9 bases and 9 bases, with 26 bases remaining between them. The CDR3 runs to 15 residues. CDR1 MGHDK and CDR2 SYGVNS come from the germline V gene. CDR3 sequence (DNA): TGTGCCAGTAGTATAGATCCCTGGGCAGTCAATCCCCAGTACTTC. This sequence encodes CASSIDPWAVNPQYF.

The V gene is TRBV19, the J gene TRBJ1-1, with a possible D match to TRBD1 (5 bases). The V end was cut by 5 bases, the J end by 3 bases, with 19 bases between. This CDR3 contains 16 residues. The germline gives CDR1 LNHDA, CDR2 SQIVND (reference sequence). The CDR3 region is CASSLGGRALYTEAFF. CDR3 in DNA: TGTGCCAGTAGTTTAGGCGGCAGGGCGTTGTACACTGAAGCTTTCTTT.

The chain employs TRBV2 and TRBJ2-2; D could derive from TRBD1 or TRBD2 (5 bases each). The CDR3 contains 14 residues. The germline V gene has CDR1 SNHLY and CDR2 FYNNEI. Deletions cut 10 bases from V and 7 bases from J, with 19 bases between. CDR3 region: CAKSRSGAGGELFF. CDR3 DNA sequence: TGTGCCAAAAGCAGATCCGGGGCGGGCGGGGAGCTGTTTTTT.

Worth noting for this clonotype: The junction does not match germline at one end; this may be a read error. CDR3 sequence (DNA): TGTGCTAGCAGCAAAACCGGAGAACAAGAGACCCAGTACTTC. Its translation: CASSKTGEQETQYF. The chain couples TRBV7-7 to TRBJ2-5, with D unclear. CDR1 SSHAT and CDR2 FNYEAQ come from the germline V gene (reference sequence). This CDR3 spans 14 amino acids.

The chain carries TRBV7-9 and TRBJ2-5; TRBD1 matches 9 bases. The CDR3 has 18 residues. V dropped 4 bases and J dropped 5; count of bases not matched to a gene: 17. Germline V gene data show CDR1 as SEHNR and CDR2 as FQNEAQ (reference sequence). Here the CDR3 reads CASSSGQGTTGRRETQYF. For the CDR3, the DNA is TGTGCCAGCAGCTCCGGACAGGGGACCACAGGTCGTCGGGAGACCCAGTACTTC.

The chain couples TRBV29-1 to TRBJ1-1; D is unclear. The germline V and J ends were trimmed by 5 bases and 3 bases, with 4 bases remaining between them. The CDR3 sequence is 10 residues long. Germline lookup yields CDR1 SQVTM and CDR2 ANQGSEA. The DNA for the CDR3 is TGCAGCGTTCGGTACACTGAAGCTTTCTTT. This gives the protein CSVRYTEAFF.

The V gene is TRBV20-1, the J gene TRBJ1-2, with no clear D. CDR1 is DFQATT and CDR2 is SNEGSKA in the germline V gene (reference sequence). V lost 0 bases and J lost 13, with 9 bases in between. This CDR3 comprises 10 residues. CDR3 bases: TGCAGTGCTAGAGACACTTGGATCACCTTC. As protein: CSARDTWITF.

The chain recombines TRBV2 with TRBJ2-1; D perhaps matches TRBD2 (5 bases). The CDR3 extends over 13 amino acids. CDR1 and CDR2 (germline): SNHLY, FYNNEI. V lost 7 bases and J lost 7, with 14 bases in between. The CDR3 loop is CASKVLAGNEQFF. As DNA, the CDR3 is TGTGCCAGCAAGGTTCTAGCTGGGAATGAGCAGTTCTTC. The whole variable domain, filled in from reference TRBV2 and TRBJ2-1, reads EPEVTQTPSHQVTQMGQEVILRCVPISNHLYFYWYRQILGQKVEFLVSFYNNEISEKSEIFDDQFSVERPDGSNFTLKIRSTKLEDSAMYFCASKVLAGNEQFFGPGTRLTVL.